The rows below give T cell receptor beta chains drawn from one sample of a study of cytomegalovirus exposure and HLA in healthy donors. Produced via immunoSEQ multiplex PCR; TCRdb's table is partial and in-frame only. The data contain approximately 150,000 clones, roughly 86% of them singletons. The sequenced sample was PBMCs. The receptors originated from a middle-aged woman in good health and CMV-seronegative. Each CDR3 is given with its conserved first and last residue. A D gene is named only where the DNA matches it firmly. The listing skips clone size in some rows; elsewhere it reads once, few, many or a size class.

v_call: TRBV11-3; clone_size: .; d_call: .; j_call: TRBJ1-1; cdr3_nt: TGTGCCAGCAGCAGAAGAGGGATTAACACTGAAGCTTTCTTT; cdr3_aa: CASSRRGINTEAFF
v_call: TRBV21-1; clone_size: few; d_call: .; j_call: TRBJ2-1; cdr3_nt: TGTGCCAGCAGCAAAGGGGGACATCCGGGACAGTCCTACAATGAGCAGTTCTTC; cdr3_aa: CASSKGGHPGQSYNEQFF
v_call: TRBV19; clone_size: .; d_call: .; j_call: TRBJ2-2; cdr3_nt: TGTGCCAGTAGTATGGCCCCTGACAGCGCCGGGGAGCTGTTTTTT; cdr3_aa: CASSMAPDSAGELFF
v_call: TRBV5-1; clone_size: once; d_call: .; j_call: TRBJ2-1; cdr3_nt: TGCGCCAGCAGCCTCCGAGGACTACAGGAGAGCAATGAGCAGTTCTTC; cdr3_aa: CASSLRGLQESNEQFF
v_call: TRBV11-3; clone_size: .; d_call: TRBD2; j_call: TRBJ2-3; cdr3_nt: TGTGCCAGCAGCTTAGTGGGCGGGAGTGCCACAGATACGCAGTATTTT; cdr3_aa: CASSLVGGSATDTQYF
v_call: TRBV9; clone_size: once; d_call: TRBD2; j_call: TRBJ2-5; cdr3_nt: TGTGCCAGCAGCGTAGGTCTAGCGGGAGGGGGGGTTAAAGAGACCCAGTACTTC; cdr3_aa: CASSVGLAGGGVKETQYF
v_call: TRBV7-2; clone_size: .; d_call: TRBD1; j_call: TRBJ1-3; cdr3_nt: TGTGCCAGCAGCTTTTTTCCCGGGACAGACTCTGGAAACACCATATATTTT; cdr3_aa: CASSFFPGTDSGNTIYF
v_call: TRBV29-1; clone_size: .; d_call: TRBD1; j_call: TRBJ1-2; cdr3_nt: TGCAGCGGTGGGGGGCCAGGGGGCGCTGGCTACACCTTC; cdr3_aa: CSGGGPGGAGYTF
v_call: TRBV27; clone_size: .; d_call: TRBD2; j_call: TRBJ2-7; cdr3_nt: TGTGCCAGCAGTTTAGGGGGAGGGCCCTACGAGCAGTACTTC; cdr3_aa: CASSLGGGPYEQYF
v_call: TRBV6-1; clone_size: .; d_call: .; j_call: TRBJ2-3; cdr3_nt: TGTGCCAGCTCTCAGACGGGGGCGCAGTATTTT; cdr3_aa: CASSQTGAQYF
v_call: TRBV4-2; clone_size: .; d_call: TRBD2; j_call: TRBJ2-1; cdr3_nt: TGTGCCAGCTTAGCGGGAGGGACGAGCAATGAGCAGTTCTTC; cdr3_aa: CASLAGGTSNEQFF
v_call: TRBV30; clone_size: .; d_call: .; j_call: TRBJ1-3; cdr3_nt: TGTGCCGGACGAAACAGGGTTGGAAACACCATATATTTT; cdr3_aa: CAGRNRVGNTIYF
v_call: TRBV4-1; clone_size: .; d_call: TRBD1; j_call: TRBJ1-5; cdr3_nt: TGCGCCAGCAGCCAAGAGTACAGGGGCATATATCAGCCCCAGCATTTT; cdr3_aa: CASSQEYRGIYQPQHF
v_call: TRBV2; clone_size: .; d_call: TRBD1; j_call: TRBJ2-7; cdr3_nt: TGTGCCAGCAGCGGACCGGGACAGCAAGGGTACGAGCAGTACTTC; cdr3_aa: CASSGPGQQGYEQYF
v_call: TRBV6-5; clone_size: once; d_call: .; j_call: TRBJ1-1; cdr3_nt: TGTGCCAGCAGTTACTCGAGTAACACTGAAGCTTTCTTT; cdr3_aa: CASSYSSNTEAFF
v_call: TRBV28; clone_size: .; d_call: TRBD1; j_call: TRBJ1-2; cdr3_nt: TGTGCCAGCAGCGGACAGGGGGAATCCTATGGCTACACCTTC; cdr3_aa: CASSGQGESYGYTF
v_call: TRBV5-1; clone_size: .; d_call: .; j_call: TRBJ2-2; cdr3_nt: TGCGCCAGCAGCTTGGTCCGCGGCACCGGGGAGCTGTTTTTT; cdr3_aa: CASSLVRGTGELFF
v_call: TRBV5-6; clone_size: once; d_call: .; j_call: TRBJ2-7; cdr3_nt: TGTGCCAGCAGCTCGACAGAAGCGGACTACGAGCAGTACTTC; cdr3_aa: CASSSTEADYEQYF
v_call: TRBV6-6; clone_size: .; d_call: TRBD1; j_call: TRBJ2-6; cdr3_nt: TGTGCCAGCGGTGGACAGGGGAGCTCTGGGGCCAACGTCCTGACTTTC; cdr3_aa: CASGGQGSSGANVLTF
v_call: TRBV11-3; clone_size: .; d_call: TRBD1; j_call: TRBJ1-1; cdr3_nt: TGTGCCAGCAGCTTAGCAGCAGGGGGCCAGAACACTGAAGCTTTCTTT; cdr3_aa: CASSLAAGGQNTEAFF
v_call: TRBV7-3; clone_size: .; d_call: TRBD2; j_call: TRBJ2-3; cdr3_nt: TGTGCCAGCAGCATATCTAGCGGGAGCACAGATACGCAGTATTTT; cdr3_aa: CASSISSGSTDTQYF
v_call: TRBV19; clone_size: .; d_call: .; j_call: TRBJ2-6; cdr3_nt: TGTGCCAGTATCCCGACAGTTCTAAGCTCTGGGGCCAACGTCCTGACTTTC; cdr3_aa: CASIPTVLSSGANVLTF
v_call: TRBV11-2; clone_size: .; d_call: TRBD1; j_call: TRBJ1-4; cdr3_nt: TGTGCCAGCAGCTCGACAGGGTCGGGGAAACTAGTGTTTTTT; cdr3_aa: CASSSTGSGKLVFF
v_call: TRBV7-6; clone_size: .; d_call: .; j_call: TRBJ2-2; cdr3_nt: TGTGCCAGCAGAAGCAGCGGTACCGGGGAGCTGTTTTTT; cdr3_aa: CASRSSGTGELFF
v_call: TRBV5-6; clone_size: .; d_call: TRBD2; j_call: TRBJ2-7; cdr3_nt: TGTGCCAGCAGCTTGAGCGGGACCTACGAGCAGTACTTC; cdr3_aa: CASSLSGTYEQYF
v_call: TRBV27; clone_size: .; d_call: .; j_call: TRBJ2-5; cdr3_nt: TGTGCCAGCAGTTTAATAGTCGGGGAGACCCAGTACTTC; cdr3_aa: CASSLIVGETQYF
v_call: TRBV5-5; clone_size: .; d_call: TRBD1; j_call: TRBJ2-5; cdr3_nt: TGTGCCAGCGGATTCGCCCCCGACAGGGGAGACGAGACCCAGTACTTC; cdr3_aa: CASGFAPDRGDETQYF
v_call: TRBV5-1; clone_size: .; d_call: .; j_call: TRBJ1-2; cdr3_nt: TGCGCCAGCGGGGGGGTCCCCGGTTATGGCTACACCTTC; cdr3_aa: CASGGVPGYGYTF
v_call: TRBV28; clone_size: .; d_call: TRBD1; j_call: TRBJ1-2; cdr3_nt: TGTGCCAGCAGTTCCGGACAGGGTGACGGCTACACCTTC; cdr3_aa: CASSSGQGDGYTF
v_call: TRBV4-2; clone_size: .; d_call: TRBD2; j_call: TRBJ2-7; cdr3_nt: TGTGCCAGCAGCGGGACTAGCGGGCCCAGGGGCCTCTACGAGCAGTACTTC; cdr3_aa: CASSGTSGPRGLYEQYF
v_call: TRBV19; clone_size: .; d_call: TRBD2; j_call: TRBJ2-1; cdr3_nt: TGTGCCAGTAGTCTCCCCCCGGGACTAGCGTACTCCCGCTCCTACAATGAGCAGTTCTTC; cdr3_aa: CASSLPPGLAYSRSYNEQFF
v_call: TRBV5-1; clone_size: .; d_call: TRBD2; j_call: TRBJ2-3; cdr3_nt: TGCGCCAGCAGCTTGGCCGGGGGGGCTAGCACAGATACGCAGTATTTT; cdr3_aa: CASSLAGGASTDTQYF
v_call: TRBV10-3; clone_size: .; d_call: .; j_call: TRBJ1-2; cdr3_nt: TGTGCCATCAGTGATATGACAGGTTCTAACTATGGCTACACCTTC; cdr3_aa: CAISDMTGSNYGYTF
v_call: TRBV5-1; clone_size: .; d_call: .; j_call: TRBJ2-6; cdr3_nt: TGCGCCAGCAGCTTGGAAGGGAGCTCTGGGGCCAACGTCCTGACTTTC; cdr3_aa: CASSLEGSSGANVLTF
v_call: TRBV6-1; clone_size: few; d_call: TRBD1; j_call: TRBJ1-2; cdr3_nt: TGTGCCAGCACCGAGACAGGGGGTGACTATGGCTACACCTTC; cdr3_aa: CASTETGGDYGYTF
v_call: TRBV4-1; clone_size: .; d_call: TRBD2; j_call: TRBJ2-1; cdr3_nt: TGCGCCAGCAGCCCGCTAGCGGGAGGGCCAGAGTACAATGAGCAGTTCTTC; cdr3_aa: CASSPLAGGPEYNEQFF
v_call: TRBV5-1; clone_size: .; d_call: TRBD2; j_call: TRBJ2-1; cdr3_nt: TGCGCCAGCAGCCCTCGTAGCGGGAGTACCTACAATGAGCAGTTCTTC; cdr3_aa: CASSPRSGSTYNEQFF
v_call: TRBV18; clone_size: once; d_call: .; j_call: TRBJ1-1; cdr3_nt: TGTGCCAGCTCACCCAGTGCACAGGGTAACACTGAAGCTTTCTTT; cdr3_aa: CASSPSAQGNTEAFF
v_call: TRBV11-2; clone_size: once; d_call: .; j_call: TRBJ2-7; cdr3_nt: TGTGCCAGCAGCTTAGATTATCAGGGGACCTACGAGCAGTACTTC; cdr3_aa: CASSLDYQGTYEQYF
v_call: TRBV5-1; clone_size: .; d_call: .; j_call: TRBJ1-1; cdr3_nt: TGCGCCAGCAGCCTGGAAGGGGGCACTGAAGCTTTCTTT; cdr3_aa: CASSLEGGTEAFF
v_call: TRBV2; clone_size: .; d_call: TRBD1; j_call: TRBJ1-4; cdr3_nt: TGTGCCAGCAGTAACAGGGGGCGCAGTAATGAAAAACTGTTTTTT; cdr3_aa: CASSNRGRSNEKLFF
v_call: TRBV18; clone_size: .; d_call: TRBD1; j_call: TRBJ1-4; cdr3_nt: TGTGCCAGCTCACCCCCCGGACAGGATCTAGAAAAACTGTTTTTT; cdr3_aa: CASSPPGQDLEKLFF
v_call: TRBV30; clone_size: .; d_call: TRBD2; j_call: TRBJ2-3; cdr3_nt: TGTGCCTGGAGTGTACTCACTAGCGGGACCCCAGATACGCAGTATTTT; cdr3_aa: CAWSVLTSGTPDTQYF
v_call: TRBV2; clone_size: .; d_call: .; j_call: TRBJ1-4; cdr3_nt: TGTGCCAGCAGTGAATGGGGGCCGGGGGAAAAACTGTTTTTT; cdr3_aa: CASSEWGPGEKLFF
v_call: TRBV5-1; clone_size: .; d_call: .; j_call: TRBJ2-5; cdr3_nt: TGCGCCAGCAGCTTGGACCCGCAAGGGGCCCAGTACTTC; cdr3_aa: CASSLDPQGAQYF
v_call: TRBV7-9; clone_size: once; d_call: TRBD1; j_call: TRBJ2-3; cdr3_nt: TGTGCCAGCAGCTCGGCGACAGGGGGCACAGATACGCAGTATTTT; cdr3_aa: CASSSATGGTDTQYF
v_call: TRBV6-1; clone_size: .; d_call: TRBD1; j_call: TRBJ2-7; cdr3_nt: TGTGCCAGCAGTGCTAGACAGGGGAGCCCCTACGAGCAGTACTTC; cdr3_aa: CASSARQGSPYEQYF
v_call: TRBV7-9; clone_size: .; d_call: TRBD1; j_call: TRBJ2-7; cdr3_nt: TGTGCCAGCAGCTTCAGGACAGGGGGCTACTACGAGCAGTACTTC; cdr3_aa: CASSFRTGGYYEQYF
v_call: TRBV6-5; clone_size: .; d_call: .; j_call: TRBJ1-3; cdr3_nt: TGTGCCAGCAGGCAAGGGAGGGCTGGAAACACCATATATTTT; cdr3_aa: CASRQGRAGNTIYF
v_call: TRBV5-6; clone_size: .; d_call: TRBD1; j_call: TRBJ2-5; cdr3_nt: TGTGCCAACAGCTTCCCCGGGACAGGGGGAGAGACCCAGTACTTC; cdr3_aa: CANSFPGTGGETQYF
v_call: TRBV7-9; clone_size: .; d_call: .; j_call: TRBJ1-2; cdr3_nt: TGTGCCAGCAGCTTCGCGGAGAATGGCTACACCTTC; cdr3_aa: CASSFAENGYTF
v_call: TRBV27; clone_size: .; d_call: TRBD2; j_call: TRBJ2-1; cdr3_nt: TGTGCCAGCAAGACCGCTTTTAGGACTAGCGGGAGCAATGAGCAGTTCTTC; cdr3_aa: CASKTAFRTSGSNEQFF
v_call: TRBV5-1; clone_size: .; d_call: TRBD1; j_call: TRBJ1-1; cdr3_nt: TGCGCCAGCAGCCAGACAGGGGGCCCTGAAGCTTTCTTT; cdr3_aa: CASSQTGGPEAFF